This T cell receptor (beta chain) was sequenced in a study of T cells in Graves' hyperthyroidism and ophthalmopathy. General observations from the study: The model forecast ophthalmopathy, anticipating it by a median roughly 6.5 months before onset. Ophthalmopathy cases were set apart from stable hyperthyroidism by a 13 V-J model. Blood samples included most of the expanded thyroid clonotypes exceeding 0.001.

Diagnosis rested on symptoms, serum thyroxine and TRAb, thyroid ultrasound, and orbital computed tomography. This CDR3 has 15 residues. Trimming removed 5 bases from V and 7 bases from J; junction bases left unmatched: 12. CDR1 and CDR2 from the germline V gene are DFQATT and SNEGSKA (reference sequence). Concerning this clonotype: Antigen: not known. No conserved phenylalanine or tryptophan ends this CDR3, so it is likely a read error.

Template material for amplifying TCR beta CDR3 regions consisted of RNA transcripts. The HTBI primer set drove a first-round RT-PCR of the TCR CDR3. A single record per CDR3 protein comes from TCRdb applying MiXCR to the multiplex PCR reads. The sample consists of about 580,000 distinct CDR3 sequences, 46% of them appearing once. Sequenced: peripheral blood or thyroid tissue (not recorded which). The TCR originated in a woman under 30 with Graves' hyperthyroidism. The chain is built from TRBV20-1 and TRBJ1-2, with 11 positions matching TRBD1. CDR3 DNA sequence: TGCAGTGCTTACACCGGGAGGACAGGGGGCGGTGGCTACACCCTT. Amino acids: CSAYTGRTGGGGYTL.